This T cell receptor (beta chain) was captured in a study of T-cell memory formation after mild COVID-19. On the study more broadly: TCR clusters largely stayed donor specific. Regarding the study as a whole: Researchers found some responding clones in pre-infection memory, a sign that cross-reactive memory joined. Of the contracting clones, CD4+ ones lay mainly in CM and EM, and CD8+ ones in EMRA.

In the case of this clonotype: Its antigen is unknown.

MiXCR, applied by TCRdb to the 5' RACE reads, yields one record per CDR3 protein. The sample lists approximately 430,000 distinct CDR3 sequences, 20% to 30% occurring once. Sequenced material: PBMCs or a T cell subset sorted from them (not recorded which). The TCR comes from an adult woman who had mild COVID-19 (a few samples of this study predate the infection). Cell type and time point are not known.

The chain's CDR3 is CAIRGGGDEQFF. The CDR3 coding sequence is TGTGCCATCAGGGGGGGAGGCGATGAGCAGTTCTTC. The chain uses TRBV10-3 and TRBJ2-1; possibly TRBD2 for D (6 bases). Germline values: CDR1 ENHRY, CDR2 SYGVKD. V gave up 6 bases and J gave up 8 bases, with 11 bases separating them. This CDR3 spans 12 amino acids.